The 14 T cell receptor beta chains reported below all come from one sample, sequenced in a study of T cells after yellow fever vaccination. TCRdb reprocessed the 5' RACE reads with MiXCR, giving one entry per CDR3 protein. The repertoire holds some 130,000 distinct CDR3 sequences, with about 7% as singletons. The sequences come from CD4+ T cells sorted from PBMCs, collected 10 days after the yellow fever booster vaccination. These receptors were taken from a man aged 30 to 45 who received the YFV17D yellow fever vaccine.

The V call is TRBV30, the J call TRBJ2-5; TRBD1 matches at 7 bases. Trimming took 5 bases from V and 6 from J; bases not matched to a gene: 6. The CDR3 spans 12 residues. In germline, CDR1 is GTSNPN, CDR2 SVGIG (reference sequence). The CDR3 DNA sequence: TGTGCCTGGGCGGACAGGTCGAAGACCCAGTACTTC. Amino acids: CAWADRSKTQYF.

This clonotype was observed at least ten times. The chain has TRBV7-2 and TRBJ2-3, with D possibly matching TRBD1 (5 bases). Looked up from germline, CDR1 is SGHTA and CDR2 is FQGNSA. The CDR3 loop spans 12 amino acids. With 2 bases removed from V and 10 bases from J, the gap between germline ends came to 10 bases. The CDR3 DNA is TGTGCCAGCAGCTTACTGGGGCAACCGCAGTATTTT. Amino acid sequence: CASSLLGQPQYF.

In this sample, this clonotype turned up many times. This chain uses TRBV5-1 with TRBJ2-5, with D unresolved. V lost 3 bases, J lost 7 bases, and 10 bases lay in between. This CDR3 has 12 amino acids. CDR1 and CDR2 (germline): SGHRS, YFSETQ. The CDR3 nucleotides read TGCGCCAGCAGCTCGGAGATGGGGACCCAGTACTTC. Translating gives CASSSEMGTQYF. Filled out from reference TRBV5-1 and TRBJ2-5, the complete variable domain reads KAGVTQTPRYLIKTRGQQVTLSCSPISGHRSVSWYQQTPGQGLQFLFEYFSETQRNKGNFPGRFSGRQFSNSRSEMNVSTLELGDSALYLCASSSEMGTQYFGPGTRLLVL.

This clonotype was seen at least ten times. The chain is built from TRBV20-1 and TRBJ1-5; no definite D call. The CDR3 totals 14 residues. The V and J ends lost 3 bases and 0 bases respectively, with 9 bases between them. The germline CDR1 and CDR2 sequences are DFQATT and SNEGSKA (reference sequence). The chain's CDR3 is CSASPGSSNQPQHF. In DNA form, the CDR3 reads TGCAGTGCTAGCCCCGGCTCTAGCAATCAGCCCCAGCATTTT.

This clonotype was observed at least ten times. The chain carries TRBV20-1 and TRBJ1-5, with a tentative D call TRBD1 (6 bases). V shed 3 bases and J shed 4 bases, with 16 bases lying between them. The CDR3 runs to 15 residues. Germline V gene sequence: CDR1 DFQATT, CDR2 SNEGSKA (reference sequence). CDR3 loop: CSASTTAGANQPQHF. CDR3 sequence (DNA): TGCAGTGCTAGTACGACTGCAGGGGCAAATCAGCCCCAGCATTTT.

This clonotype was counted ten times or more. V gene TRBV5-6 combines with J gene TRBJ2-1; a weak D match, TRBD1 (6 bases). CDR3 length: 16 residues. Trimming took off 4 bases at V and 0 bases at J, with 14 bases between the two ends. Germline values: CDR1 SGHDT, CDR2 YYEEEE. The CDR3 DNA follows: TGTGCCAGCAGCCAGGGACAAAGGAGCTCCTACAATGAGCAGTTCTTC. Protein: CASSQGQRSSYNEQFF.

This clonotype was found many times. The chain recombines TRBV27 with TRBJ2-7; 7 nucleotides line up with TRBD2. V shed 5 bases, J shed 6 bases, and the junction held 7 bases outside the gene matches. The V gene's germline CDR1 is MNHEY and CDR2 SMNVEV (reference sequence). The CDR3 loop spans 13 amino acids. The CDR3 nucleotides read TGTGCCAGCAGTCCACCGGGACTATCCGAGCAGTACTTC. The encoded protein is CASSPPGLSEQYF.

In its sample, this clonotype was seen a few times. The genes are TRBV4-3 and TRBJ1-5; tentative D call: TRBD1 (5 bases). The CDR3 contains 13 residues. Trimming cost V 8 bases and J 7 bases, with 15 bases left between them. CDR1 is LGHNA and CDR2 is YSLEER in the germline V gene. CDR3 bases: TGCGCCAGCGCCCGGAGTTGGGGGCAGCCCCAGCATTTT. It encodes CASARSWGQPQHF.

This clonotype has ten or more counts. The V and J genes are TRBV5-1 and TRBJ2-2; tentatively, D is TRBD1 or TRBD2 (5 bases each). The CDR3 has 15 residues. Trimming took 4 bases from V and 4 from J, leaving 14 bases between them. Germline V CDR1 and CDR2: SGHRS, YFSETQ. CDR3 sequence: CASSLGLGVTGELFF. CDR3 bases: TGCGCCAGCAGCCTCGGCTTGGGGGTCACCGGGGAGCTGTTTTTT.

This clonotype has ten or more counts. The chain has TRBV9 and TRBJ1-2; TRBD1 is a possible D gene (5 bases). V lost 0 bases and J 6 bases, leaving 12 bases between the germline ends. The germline V gene has CDR1 SGDLS and CDR2 YYNGEE. This CDR3 is built from 14 residues. CDR3 sequence reads: CASSVGSRDHGYTF. Written as DNA, the CDR3 is TGTGCCAGCAGCGTAGGCTCCAGGGACCATGGCTACACCTTC.

At least ten counts were recorded for this clonotype. V usage is TRBV5-5 and J usage is TRBJ2-1; perhaps TRBD2 as D (6 bases). CDR3 length: 15 amino acids. Trimming took off 0 bases at V and 7 bases at J, with 14 bases between the two ends. Germline V gene lookup returns CDR1 SGHKS and CDR2 YYEKEE (reference sequence). The CDR3 spells CASSLAVGLPNEQFF. DNA of the CDR3: TGTGCCAGCAGCTTGGCCGTGGGACTCCCAAATGAGCAGTTCTTC.

This clonotype was detected many times. CDR3 loop: CSVTLAGGTDTQYF. The CDR3 region has the DNA TGCAGTGTAACACTGGCAGGAGGCACAGATACGCAGTATTTT. The V and J genes are TRBV20-1 and TRBJ2-3; the D is unclear. The CDR3 contains 14 residues. The V gene lost 7 bases and the J gene lost 1 base, with 15 bases spanning the gap. The germline CDR1 and CDR2 sequences are DFQATT and SNEGSKA (reference sequence).

This clonotype was counted between two and nine times. V is TRBV12-3 or TRBV12-4 and J is TRBJ2-1; D remains unclear. The CDR3 length is 16 residues. Trimming stripped 5 bases from V and 5 bases from J, with 19 bases between. The CDR3 is CASSLYTPKGHNEQFF. The CDR3 nucleotides read TGTGCCAGCAGTCTATACACCCCTAAGGGTCACAATGAGCAGTTCTTC.

This rearrangement joins TRBV11-2 to TRBJ1-1, with D perhaps matching TRBD1 (6 bases). This CDR3 is 12 amino acids long. Trimming stripped 2 bases from V and 7 bases from J, with 8 bases between. CDR1 and CDR2 from the germline V gene are SGHAT and FQNNGV. For the CDR3, the DNA is TGTGCCAGCAGCTTATACAGGGTTGAAGCTTTCTTT. It specifies CASSLYRVEAFF. The variable domain in full, with the rest retrieved from reference TRBV11-2 and TRBJ1-1, is EAGVAQSPRYKIIEKRQSVAFWCNPISGHATLYWYQQILGQGPKLLIQFQNNGVVDDSQLPKDRFSAERLKGVDSTLKIQPAKLEDSAVYLCASSLYRVEAFFGQGTRLTVV.